This is a list of T cell receptor beta chains from one sample in a study of T cells in Graves' hyperthyroidism and ophthalmopathy. TCRdb processed the multiplex PCR reads anew with MiXCR; each CDR3 protein has one entry. Of 690,000 or so distinct CDR3 sequences listed, about 19% are singletons. The sequencing sample was made of blood. The origin of the receptors is a woman between 50 and 59 years old with Graves' hyperthyroidism that later progressed to Graves' ophthalmopathy. Each CDR3 is given with its conserved first and last residue. The order of the fields is V gene, clone size, J gene, CDR3 length, D gene, CDR3 DNA, CDR3 protein. The D gene is left open where the match is weak. Part of the rows lack a size; the others show once, few, many or a class for expanded clones.

v_gene: TRBV11-2; abundance: -; j_gene: TRBJ2-7; len: 13; d_gene: -; CDR3nt: TGTGCCAGCAGCTTTGACGGGGCCTACGAGCAGTACTTC; CDR3aa: CASSFDGAYEQYF
v_gene: TRBV20-1; abundance: few; j_gene: TRBJ2-2; len: 14; d_gene: -; CDR3nt: TGCAGTGCTAGAGGGGCAGGGGCCACCGGGGAGCTGTTTTTT; CDR3aa: CSARGAGATGELFF
v_gene: TRBV6-5; abundance: -; j_gene: TRBJ1-5; len: 16; d_gene: -; CDR3nt: TGTGCCAGCAGTTACTCAGCCAAGAATAGCAATCAGCCCCAGCATTTT; CDR3aa: CASSYSAKNSNQPQHF
v_gene: TRBV11-2; abundance: many; j_gene: TRBJ2-1; len: 11; d_gene: -; CDR3nt: TGTGCCAGCAGCTCTCGGGCCGAGCAGTTCTTC; CDR3aa: CASSSRAEQFF
v_gene: TRBV7-8; abundance: -; j_gene: TRBJ2-4; len: 14; d_gene: -; CDR3nt: TGTGCCAGCAGCGCAAGGATGGGTCTTAACATTCAGTACTTC; CDR3aa: CASSARMGLNIQYF
v_gene: TRBV20-1; abundance: few; j_gene: TRBJ1-5; len: 11; d_gene: -; CDR3nt: TGCAGTGCTAGAGAGGGAGGGCCCCAGCATTTT; CDR3aa: CSAREGGPQHF
v_gene: TRBV30; abundance: many; j_gene: TRBJ1-2; len: 14; d_gene: -; CDR3nt: TGTGCCTGGAGTGTACTAGGCAACATCTATGGCTACACCTTC; CDR3aa: CAWSVLGNIYGYTF
v_gene: TRBV12-3/TRBV12-4; abundance: few; j_gene: TRBJ2-5; len: 16; d_gene: -; CDR3nt: TGTGCCAGCAGTTATCAGGGGCCCGCCCCGCAAGAGACCCAGTACTTC; CDR3aa: CASSYQGPAPQETQYF
v_gene: TRBV18; abundance: many; j_gene: TRBJ1-3; len: 15; d_gene: -; CDR3nt: TGTGCCAGCTCACCTTCCGGAACATCAGGAAACACCATATATTTT; CDR3aa: CASSPSGTSGNTIYF
v_gene: TRBV20-1; abundance: many; j_gene: TRBJ1-5; len: 16; d_gene: -; CDR3nt: TGCAGTGCTAATCAGCGGGGCGCCGCTCGTCATCAGCCCCAGCATTTT; CDR3aa: CSANQRGAARHQPQHF
v_gene: TRBV19; abundance: -; j_gene: TRBJ2-4; len: 19; d_gene: TRBD2; CDR3nt: TGTGCCAGTAGTTTTCCCCGGACTAGCGGGGGGATAGCCAAAAACATTCAGTACTTC; CDR3aa: CASSFPRTSGGIAKNIQYF
v_gene: TRBV11-2; abundance: many; j_gene: TRBJ2-5; len: 15; d_gene: TRBD2; CDR3nt: TGTGCCAGCAGCTTCTTGCGGGGGGACCAAGAGACCCAGTACTTC; CDR3aa: CASSFLRGDQETQYF
v_gene: TRBV27; abundance: -; j_gene: TRBJ2-1; len: 16; d_gene: -; CDR3nt: TGTGCCAGCAGTTTATCCTCGGGAATCCTCTACAATGAGCAGTTCTTC; CDR3aa: CASSLSSGILYNEQFF
v_gene: TRBV6-2/TRBV6-3; abundance: -; j_gene: TRBJ2-3; len: 16; d_gene: TRBD2; CDR3nt: TGTGCCAGCAGTTACGGTGCCGGGGGGGCGGGAGATACGCAGTATTTT; CDR3aa: CASSYGAGGAGDTQYF
v_gene: TRBV12-3/TRBV12-4; abundance: few; j_gene: TRBJ1-4; len: 16; d_gene: TRBD1; CDR3nt: TGTGCCAGCAGTTTTGATCCGGACAGGATTAATGAAAAACTGTTTTTT; CDR3aa: CASSFDPDRINEKLFF
v_gene: TRBV10-2; abundance: few; j_gene: TRBJ1-5; len: 14; d_gene: -; CDR3nt: TGCGCCAGCAGTGAAAGTGGGAGGAATCAGCCCCAGCATTTT; CDR3aa: CASSESGRNQPQHF